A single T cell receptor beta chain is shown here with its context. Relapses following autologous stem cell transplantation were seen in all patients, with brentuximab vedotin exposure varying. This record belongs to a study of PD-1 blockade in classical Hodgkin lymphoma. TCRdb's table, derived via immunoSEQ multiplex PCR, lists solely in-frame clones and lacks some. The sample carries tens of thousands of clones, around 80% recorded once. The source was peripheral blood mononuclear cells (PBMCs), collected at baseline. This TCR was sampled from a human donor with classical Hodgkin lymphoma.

DNA of the CDR3: TGTGCCAGCAGCTTGGGGGCAGGCCAAAACATTCAGTACTTC. It yields the protein CASSLGAGQNIQYF. J is TRBJ2-4 and V is TRBV5-4; no clear D gene. The germline V gene has CDR1 SGHNT and CDR2 YYREEE (reference sequence). Trimming pared 0 bases from V and 5 bases from J, leaving 9 bases between. This CDR3 region has 14 residues.